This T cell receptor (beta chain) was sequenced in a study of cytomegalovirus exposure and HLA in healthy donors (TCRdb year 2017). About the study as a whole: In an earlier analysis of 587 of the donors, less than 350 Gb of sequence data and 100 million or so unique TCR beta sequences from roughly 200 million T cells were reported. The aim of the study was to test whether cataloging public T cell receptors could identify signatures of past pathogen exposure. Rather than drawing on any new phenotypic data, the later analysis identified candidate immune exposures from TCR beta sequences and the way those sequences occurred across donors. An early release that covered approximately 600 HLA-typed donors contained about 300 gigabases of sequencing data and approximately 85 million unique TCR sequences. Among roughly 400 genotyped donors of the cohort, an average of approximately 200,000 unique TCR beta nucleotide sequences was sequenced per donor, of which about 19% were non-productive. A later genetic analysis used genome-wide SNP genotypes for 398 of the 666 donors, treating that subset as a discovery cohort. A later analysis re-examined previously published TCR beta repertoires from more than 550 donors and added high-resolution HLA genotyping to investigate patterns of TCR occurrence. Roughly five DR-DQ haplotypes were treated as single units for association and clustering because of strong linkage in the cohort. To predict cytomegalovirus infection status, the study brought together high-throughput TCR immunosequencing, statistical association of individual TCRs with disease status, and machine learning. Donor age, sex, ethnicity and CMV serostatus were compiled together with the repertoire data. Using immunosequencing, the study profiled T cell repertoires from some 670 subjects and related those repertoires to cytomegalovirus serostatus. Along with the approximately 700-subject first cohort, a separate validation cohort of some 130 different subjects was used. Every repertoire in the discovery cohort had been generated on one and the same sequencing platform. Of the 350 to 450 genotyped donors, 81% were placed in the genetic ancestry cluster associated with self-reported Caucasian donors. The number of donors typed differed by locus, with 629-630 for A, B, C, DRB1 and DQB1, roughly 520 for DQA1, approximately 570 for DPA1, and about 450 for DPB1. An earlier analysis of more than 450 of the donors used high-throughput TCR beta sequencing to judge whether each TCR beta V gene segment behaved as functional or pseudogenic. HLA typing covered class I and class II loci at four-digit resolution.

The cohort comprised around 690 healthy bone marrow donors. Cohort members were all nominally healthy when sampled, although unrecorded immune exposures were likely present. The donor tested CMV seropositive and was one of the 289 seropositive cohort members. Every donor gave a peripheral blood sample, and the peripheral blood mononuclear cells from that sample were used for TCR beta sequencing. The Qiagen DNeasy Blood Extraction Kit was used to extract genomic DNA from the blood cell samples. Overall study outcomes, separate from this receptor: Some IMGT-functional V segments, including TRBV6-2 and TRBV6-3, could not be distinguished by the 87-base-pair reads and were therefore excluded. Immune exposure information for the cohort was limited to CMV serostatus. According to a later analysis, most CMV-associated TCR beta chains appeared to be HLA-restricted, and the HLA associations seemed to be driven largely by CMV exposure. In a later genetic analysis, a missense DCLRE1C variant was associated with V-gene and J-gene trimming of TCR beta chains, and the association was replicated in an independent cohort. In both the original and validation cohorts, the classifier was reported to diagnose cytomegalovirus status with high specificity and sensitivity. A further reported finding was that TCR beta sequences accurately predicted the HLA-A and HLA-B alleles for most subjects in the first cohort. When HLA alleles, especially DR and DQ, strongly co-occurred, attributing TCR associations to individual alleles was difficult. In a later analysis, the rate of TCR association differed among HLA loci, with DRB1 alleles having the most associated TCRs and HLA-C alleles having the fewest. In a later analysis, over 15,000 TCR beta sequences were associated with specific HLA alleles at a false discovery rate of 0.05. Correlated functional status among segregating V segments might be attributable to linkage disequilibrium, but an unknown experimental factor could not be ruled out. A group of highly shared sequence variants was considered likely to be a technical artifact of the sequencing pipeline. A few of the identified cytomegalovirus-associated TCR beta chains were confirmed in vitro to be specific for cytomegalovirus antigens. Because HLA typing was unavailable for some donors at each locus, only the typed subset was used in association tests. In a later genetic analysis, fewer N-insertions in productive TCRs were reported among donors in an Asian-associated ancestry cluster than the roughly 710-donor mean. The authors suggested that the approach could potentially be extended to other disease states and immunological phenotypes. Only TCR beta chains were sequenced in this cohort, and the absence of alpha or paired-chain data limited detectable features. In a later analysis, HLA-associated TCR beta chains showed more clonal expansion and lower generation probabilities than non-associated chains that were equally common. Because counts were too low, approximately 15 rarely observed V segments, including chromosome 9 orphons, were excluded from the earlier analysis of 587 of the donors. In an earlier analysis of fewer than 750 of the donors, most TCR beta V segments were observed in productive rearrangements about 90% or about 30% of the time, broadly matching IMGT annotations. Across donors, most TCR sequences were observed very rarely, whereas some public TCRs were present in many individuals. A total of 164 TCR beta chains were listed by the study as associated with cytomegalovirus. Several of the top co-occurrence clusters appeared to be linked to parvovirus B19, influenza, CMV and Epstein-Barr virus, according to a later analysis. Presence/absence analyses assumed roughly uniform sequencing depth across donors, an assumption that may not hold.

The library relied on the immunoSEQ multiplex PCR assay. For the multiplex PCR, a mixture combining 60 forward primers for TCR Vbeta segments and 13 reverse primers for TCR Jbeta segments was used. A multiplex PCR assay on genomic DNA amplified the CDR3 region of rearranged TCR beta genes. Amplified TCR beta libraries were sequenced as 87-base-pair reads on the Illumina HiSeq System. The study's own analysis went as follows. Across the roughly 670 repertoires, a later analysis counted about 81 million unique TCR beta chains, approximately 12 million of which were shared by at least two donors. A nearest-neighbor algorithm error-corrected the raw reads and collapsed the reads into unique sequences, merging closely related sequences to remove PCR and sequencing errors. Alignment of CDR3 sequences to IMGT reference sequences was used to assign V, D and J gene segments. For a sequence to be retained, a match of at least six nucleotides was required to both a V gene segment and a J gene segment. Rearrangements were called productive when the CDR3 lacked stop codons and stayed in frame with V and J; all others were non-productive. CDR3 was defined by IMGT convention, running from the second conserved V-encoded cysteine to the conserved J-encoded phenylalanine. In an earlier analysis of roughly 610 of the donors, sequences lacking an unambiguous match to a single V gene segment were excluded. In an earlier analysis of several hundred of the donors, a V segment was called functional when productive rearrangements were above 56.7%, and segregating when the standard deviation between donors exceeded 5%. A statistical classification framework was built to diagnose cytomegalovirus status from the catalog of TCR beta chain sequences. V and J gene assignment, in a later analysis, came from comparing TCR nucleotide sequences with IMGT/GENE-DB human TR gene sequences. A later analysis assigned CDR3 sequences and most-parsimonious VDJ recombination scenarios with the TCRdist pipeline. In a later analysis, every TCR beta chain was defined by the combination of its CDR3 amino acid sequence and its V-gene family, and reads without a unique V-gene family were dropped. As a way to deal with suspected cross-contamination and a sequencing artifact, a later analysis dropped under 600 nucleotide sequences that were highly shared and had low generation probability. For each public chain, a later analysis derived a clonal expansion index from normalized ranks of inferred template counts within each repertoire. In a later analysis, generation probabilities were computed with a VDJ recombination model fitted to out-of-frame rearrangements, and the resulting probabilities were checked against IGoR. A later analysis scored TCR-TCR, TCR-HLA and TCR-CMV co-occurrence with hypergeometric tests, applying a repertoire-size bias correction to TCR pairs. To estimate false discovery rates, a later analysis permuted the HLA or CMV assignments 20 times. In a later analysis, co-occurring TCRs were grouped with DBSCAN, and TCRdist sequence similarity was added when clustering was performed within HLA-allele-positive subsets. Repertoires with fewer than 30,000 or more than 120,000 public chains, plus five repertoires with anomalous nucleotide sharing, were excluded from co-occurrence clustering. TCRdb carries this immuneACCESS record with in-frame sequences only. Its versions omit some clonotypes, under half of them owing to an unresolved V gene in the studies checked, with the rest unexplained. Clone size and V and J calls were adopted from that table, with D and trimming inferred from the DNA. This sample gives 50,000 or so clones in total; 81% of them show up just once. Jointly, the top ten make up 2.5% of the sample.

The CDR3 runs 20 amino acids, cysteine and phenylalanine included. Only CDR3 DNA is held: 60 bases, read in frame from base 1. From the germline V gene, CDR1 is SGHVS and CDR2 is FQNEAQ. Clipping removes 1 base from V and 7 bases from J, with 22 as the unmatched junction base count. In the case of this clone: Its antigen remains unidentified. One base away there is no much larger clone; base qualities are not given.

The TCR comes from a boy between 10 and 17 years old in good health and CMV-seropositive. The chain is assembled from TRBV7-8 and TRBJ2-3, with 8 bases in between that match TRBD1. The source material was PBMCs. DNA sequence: TGTGCCAGCAGCTTAGATGGATGGGACAGGCTCGCCGCGGGCGCGAATACGCAGTATTTT. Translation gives CASSLDGWDRLAAGANTQYF.